Below, 21 T cell receptor beta chains from the same sample are listed, as sequenced in a study of OX40 agonist ivuxolimab in advanced cancers. Clones were read by immunoSEQ multiplex PCR, and TCRdb kept only the in-frame ones, dropping some. The table has about 48,000 clones, more than 85% seen once. The sample in question was CD4+ or CD8+ T cells sorted from blood, obtained in a trial of the OX40 agonist ivuxolimab. The receptors shown here come from an adult with an advanced solid tumor such as melanoma, head and neck, liver or kidney cancer.

The CDR3 DNA reads TGTGCCAGCAGCTCAAACATTAAGCATGGCTACACCTTC. Amino acid sequence: CASSSNIKHGYTF. The chain uses TRBV28 and TRBJ1-2; the D is unclear. V lost 6 bases, J lost 6 bases, and 14 bases lay in between. CDR1 is MDHEN, CDR2 SYDVKM, per germline. The CDR3 contains 13 residues.

The DNA for the CDR3 is TGTGCCAGCAGGTGGGGCACTGAAGCTTTCTTT. Translation gives CASRWGTEAFF. The chain combines TRBV28 with TRBJ1-1; D uncertain. Germline CDR1 MDHEN, CDR2 SYDVKM. The CDR3 length is 11 residues. V lost 6 bases and J 4 bases, leaving 6 bases between the germline ends.

This clone is deemed medium-sized (0.01 to 0.1%). Other DNA sequences within the sample encode an identical CDR3. The gene calls are TRBV4-1 and TRBJ2-7; D is undetermined. V lost 0 bases and J lost 4, with 13 bases in between. CDR1 and CDR2 from the germline V gene are MGHRA and YSYEKL. CDR3 length equals 15 residues. The CDR3 DNA sequence: TGCGCCAGCAGCCAAGATAGTCACTCAGGATACGAGCAGTACTTC. Encoded protein: CASSQDSHSGYEQYF.

A single count supports this clone. The chain combines TRBV4-1 with TRBJ1-1; 8 bases fit TRBD1. The V gene's germline CDR1 is MGHRA and CDR2 YSYEKL. With 5 bases clipped from V and 4 bases from J, the junction kept 9 bases outside the gene matches. CDR3 size: 15 residues. The CDR3 spells CASSDRGDWGTEAFF. The DNA for the CDR3 is TGCGCCAGCAGCGACAGGGGCGATTGGGGCACTGAAGCTTTCTTT.

J is TRBJ2-5 and V is TRBV5-1; weak D call: TRBD2 (6 bases). The CDR3 sequence is 15 residues long. V was cut by 0 bases and J by 2 bases, with 11 bases left in between. The germline CDR1 and CDR2 sequences are SGHRS and YFSETQ. The CDR3 here is CASSLARELQETQYF. The CDR3, as DNA: TGCGCCAGCAGCTTGGCCCGGGAGCTGCAAGAGACCCAGTACTTC.

The chain carries TRBV18 and TRBJ1-5, with D unclear. In germline, CDR1 is KGHSH, CDR2 LQKENI. This CDR3 has 16 amino acids. V was trimmed by 0 bases and J by 1 base, leaving 10 bases between them. In DNA form, the CDR3 reads TGTGCCAGCTCACCACCGTCCTGGGAAAGCAATCAGCCCCAGCATTTT. It yields the protein CASSPPSWESNQPQHF.

Concerning this clone itself: This sample includes further DNA sequences coding for the same CDR3. V gene TRBV9 combines with J gene TRBJ2-3; D is ambiguous. V lost 0 bases and J 1 base, leaving 6 bases between the germline ends. Germline values: CDR1 SGDLS, CDR2 YYNGEE. The CDR3 spans 14 residues. The CDR3 is CASSVVTGTDTQYF. The CDR3 bases are TGTGCCAGCAGCGTAGTAACGGGCACAGATACGCAGTATTTT.

The rearrangement joins TRBV27 to TRBJ2-7; maybe TRBD2 (5 bases). Trimming took 6 bases from V and 0 from J, leaving 9 bases between them. Germline V gene lookup returns CDR1 MNHEY and CDR2 SMNVEV (reference sequence). The CDR3 spans 13 residues. The CDR3 protein is CASRGSDSYEQYF. The CDR3 DNA is TGTGCCAGCAGGGGTAGCGACTCCTACGAGCAGTACTTC.

The chain recombines TRBV5-6 with TRBJ2-1; weak D call: TRBD2 (7 bases). The CDR3 runs to 13 residues. Germline CDR1 reads SGHDT; CDR2 reads YYEEEE. V dropped 4 bases and J dropped 13 bases, with 18 bases sitting between them. Written as DNA, the CDR3 is TGTGCCAGCAGCCTCGGTATAGGCGGGGGCCAGTTCTTC. Residues: CASSLGIGGGQFF.

The chain combines TRBV27 with TRBJ1-1; D uncertain. The CDR3 has 14 residues. Trimming cost V 4 bases and J 4 bases, with 13 bases left between them. CDR1 and CDR2 from the germline V gene are MNHEY and SMNVEV (reference sequence). The CDR3 nucleotides read TGTGCCAGCAGTTCACGCAGCGGTAGCACTGAAGCTTTCTTT. Protein sequence: CASSSRSGSTEAFF.

This CDR3 reads CASSEERAGFRNTIYF. CDR3 in DNA: TGTGCCAGCAGTGAAGAGAGGGCGGGGTTCAGAAACACCATATATTTT. The gene calls are TRBV6-1 and TRBJ1-3; D ambiguous. V was clipped by 1 base and J by 5 bases, with 15 bases between them. Per germline, CDR1 MNHNS and CDR2 SASEGT. CDR3 length equals 16 residues.

This chain joins TRBV2 and TRBJ2-1; TRBD2 agrees at 14 bases. V was pared by 6 bases and J by 9 bases, with 13 bases of the junction left unmatched. Germline lookup yields CDR1 SNHLY and CDR2 FYNNEI. The length of the CDR3 is 17 residues. CDR3 DNA sequence: TGTGCCAGCAGCCCCAGTCCCGGGACTAGCGGGAGTGGTGAGCAGTTCTTC. It codes for CASSPSPGTSGSGEQFF.

The rearrangement joins TRBV27 to TRBJ1-5; no reliable D call. The CDR3 runs to 17 residues. Trimming took off 0 bases at V and 0 bases at J, with 12 bases between the two ends. Germline CDR1 MNHEY, CDR2 SMNVEV (reference sequence). CDR3 coding DNA: TGTGCCAGCAGTTTATCGGGTGCAGGAAATAGCAATCAGCCCCAGCATTTT. Translated: CASSLSGAGNSNQPQHF.

The chain is built from TRBV11-1 and TRBJ2-7; 7 bases map to TRBD1. CDR3 length equals 13 residues. The ends lost 2 bases at V and 4 bases at J; junction bases unmatched: 2. Germline CDR1 SGHAT, CDR2 FQDESV (reference sequence). The CDR3 is CASSLSTGYEQYF. The CDR3, as DNA: TGTGCCAGCAGCTTATCGACAGGGTACGAGCAGTACTTC.

This chain links TRBV6-4 with TRBJ2-2, with D possibly matching TRBD2 (5 bases). CDR1 MRHNA and CDR2 SNTAGT come from the germline V gene. The V end lost 0 bases, the J end lost 3 bases, and 5 bases lay between the germline ends. The CDR3 covers 14 residues. CDR3 residues: CASSDSADTGELFF. The CDR3 DNA reads as TGTGCCAGCAGTGACTCAGCGGACACCGGGGAGCTGTTTTTT.

The rearrangement links TRBV19 to TRBJ2-2; 7 positions agree with TRBD2. CDR1 is LNHDA, CDR2 SQIVND, per germline (reference sequence). The CDR3 has 12 amino acids. The ends lost 4 bases at V and 8 bases at J; junction bases unmatched: 1. CDR3 DNA sequence: TGTGCCAGTAGTACACTAGCGGGGGAGCTGTTTTTT. It specifies CASSTLAGELFF.

This clone appeared once. The chain recombines TRBV5-5 with TRBJ2-7, with D tentatively TRBD1 (6 bases). The germline CDR1 and CDR2 sequences are SGHKS and YYEKEE (reference sequence). The CDR3 runs to 14 residues. Trimming stripped 5 bases from V and 1 base from J, with 13 bases between. The CDR3 is CASRYGQISYEQYV. For the CDR3, the DNA is TGTGCCAGCAGGTACGGACAGATTTCCTACGAGCAGTACGTC.

This clone was seen only once. The chain combines TRBV7-6 with TRBJ2-5; tentatively, D is TRBD1 (5 bases). The CDR3 consists of 17 residues. Germline CDR1 reads SGHVS; CDR2 reads FNYEAQ. With 0 bases removed from V and 5 bases from J, the gap between germline ends came to 19 bases. For the CDR3, the DNA is TGTGCCAGCAGCTTAGCGTACAGGCTTACCCCAGGGGAGACCCAGTACTTC. Protein product: CASSLAYRLTPGETQYF. Drawing the rest from reference TRBV7-6 and TRBJ2-5, the complete variable domain is GAGVSQSPRYKVTKRGQDVALRCDPISGHVSLYWYRQALGQGPEFLTYFNYEAQQDKSGLPNDRFSAERPEGSISTLTIQRTEQRDSAMYRCASSLAYRLTPGETQYFGPGTRLLVL.

The V call is TRBV18, the J call TRBJ2-3, with D uncertain. CDR1 and CDR2 from the germline V gene are KGHSH and LQKENI. V lost 2 bases and J 0 bases, leaving 6 bases between the germline ends. The CDR3 length is 14 residues. In DNA form, the CDR3 reads TGTGCCAGCTCACCAATCTCGAGCACAGATACGCAGTATTTT. Translated, it gives CASSPISSTDTQYF.

The chain recombines TRBV7-2 with TRBJ1-4; 7 nucleotides align to TRBD1. V trimming: 3 bases; J trimming: 4 bases; junction bases outside the gene matches: 8. The CDR3 has 16 residues. Germline assignment: CDR1 SGHTA and CDR2 FQGNSA. CDR3 DNA sequence: TGTGCCAGCAGCTTGAGGATTGGACAGGTTAATGAAAAACTGTTTTTT. Protein product: CASSLRIGQVNEKLFF.

This rearrangement joins TRBV10-1 to TRBJ2-2; 9 positions match TRBD1. The CDR3 has 17 residues. Germline loops: CDR1 WNHNN, CDR2 SYGVQD (reference sequence). V gave up 0 bases and J gave up 0 bases; unmatched junction bases: 2. CDR3 region: CASSESNRGPNTGELFF. CDR3 DNA: TGCGCCAGCAGTGAGTCGAACAGGGGGCCGAACACCGGGGAGCTGTTTTTT.